These 2 T cell receptor beta chains were all obtained from the same sample, sequenced in a study of blood T cell repertoires in COVID-19. The protocol was immunoSEQ multiplex PCR, while the TCRdb copy is restricted to in-frame clones and leaves out a portion. This sample has some 200,000 clones, with 89% found just once. Sample: peripheral blood. The receptors were sampled from a woman in her thirties or forties with acute or convalescent COVID-19.

A word on this clone: The sample contains more than one DNA sequence encoding this CDR3. V is TRBV19 and J is TRBJ1-1; D unclear. The CDR3 is 13 residues long. Germline lookup yields CDR1 LNHDA and CDR2 SQIVND (reference sequence). Trimming took 3 bases from V and 1 from J, leaving 6 bases between them. The CDR3 loop reads CASSIGGNTEAFF. In nucleotides, the CDR3 is TGTGCCAGTAGTATTGGAGGGAACACTGAAGCTTTCTTT.

This chain connects TRBV4-1 to TRBJ2-2; D gene unclear. The germline CDR1 and CDR2 sequences are MGHRA and YSYEKL. The CDR3 length is 13 residues. V was pared by 8 bases and J by 1 base, with 8 bases between. CDR3 in DNA: TGCGCCAGCGCCACAGTGAACACCGGGGAGCTGTTTTTT. The encoded protein is CASATVNTGELFF.